This TCR beta chain was captured by sequencing in a study of cytomegalovirus exposure and HLA in healthy donors. Whole-study findings and limits: Diagnosis of cytomegalovirus status made by the classifier reportedly showed high specificity and sensitivity. In a later analysis, at a false discovery rate of 0.05, some 17,000 TCR beta sequences were associated with HLA alleles. Further analysis, carried out later, found HLA-associated TCR beta chains more clonally expanded than equally common other chains. In presence/absence analyses, roughly uniform sequencing depth across donors was assumed.

60 Vbeta and 13 Jbeta primers were used in PCR. Repertoires were generated with immunoSEQ multiplex PCR, while TCRdb's copy carries only in-frame clones and drops some. The repertoire holds tens of thousands of clones, with 70% to 75% as singletons. To note about this clone: As yet, its antigen is unknown.

The germline gives CDR1 SGHDT, CDR2 YYEEEE. V lost 5 bases and J 2 bases, leaving 12 bases between the germline ends. The CDR3 runs 14 residues. Specimen: PBMCs. The receptor was derived from a young man in good health and CMV-seropositive. The J gene is TRBJ2-3, the V gene TRBV5-6; D perhaps matches TRBD2 (6 bases). The DNA of the CDR3 is TGTGCCAGCAGTACGGGGGTACTCACAGATACGCAGTATTTT. Its translation: CASSTGVLTDTQYF. The entire variable domain, with the rest obtained from reference TRBV5-6 and TRBJ2-3, is as follows: DAGVTQSPTHLIKTRGQQVTLRCSPKSGHDTVSWYQQALGQGPQFIFQYYEEEERQRGNFPDRFSGHQFPNYSSELNVNALLLGDSALYLCASSTGVLTDTQYFGPGTRLTVL.